The 3 T cell receptor beta chains in this list originate from one sample, sequenced in a study of blood T cell repertoires in COVID-19. Using immunoSEQ multiplex PCR, the repertoire was profiled, and TCRdb retains in-frame clones only, with some absent. This table has tens of thousands of clones, 80% to 90% appearing once. The sequenced sample was peripheral blood. These receptors all stem from a man in his sixties with acute or convalescent COVID-19.

V is TRBV7-2 and J is TRBJ1-6; D remains ambiguous. The V end lost 1 base, the J end lost 9 bases, and 10 bases lay between the germline ends. The CDR3 is made up of 14 amino acids. The germline gives CDR1 SGHTA, CDR2 FQGNSA. CDR3 in amino acids: CASSLDNQRSPLHF. In DNA form, the CDR3 reads TGTGCCAGCAGCTTAGATAATCAGCGTTCACCCCTCCACTTT.

The chain recombines TRBV30 with TRBJ1-5; TRBD1 is a possible D gene (5 bases). Germline values: CDR1 GTSNPN, CDR2 SVGIG (reference sequence). The CDR3 spans 13 residues. V dropped 0 bases and J dropped 4 bases, with 7 bases sitting between them. CDR3 nucleotides: TGTGCCTGGAGTGTCGGGGGGAATCAGCCCCAGCATTTT. Amino acid sequence: CAWSVGGNQPQHF.

The genes are TRBV21-1 and TRBJ1-5; TRBD1, the D gene given by the table, was not confirmed from the DNA. TRBV21-1 has pseudogene status. This CDR3 has 18 amino acids. Written as DNA, the CDR3 is TGTGCCAGCAGCAATAACAGGGCCGAAAACCGTAGCAATCAGCCCCAGCATTTT. It codes for CASSNNRAENRSNQPQHF.